This TCR beta chain was captured by sequencing in a study of metastatic and nonmetastatic thyroid tumors. The wider study: Across blood and tumor or nodule tissue, repertoires from malignant and benign thyroid patients were compared with one another.

TCRdb recomputed clones from the PCR reads via MiXCR. In the table there are around 18,000 clones, roughly a third of which are singletons. Study-wide findings and caveats: Reportedly, malignant thyroid tumors had significantly higher TCR beta diversity than benign nodules, in blood and tumor.

Nobody among the patients had been given any treatment before thyroid surgery. As to this clone: What it binds is not known.

This CDR3 has 15 residues. Germline assignment: CDR1 SGHVT and CDR2 SQSDAQ. Unmatched junction bases numbered 6, after V lost 3 bases and J lost 4 bases. The receptor's source is a male donor with papillary thyroid cancer or a benign thyroid nodule (not recorded which). Some clones in this sample may be carry-over from other donors' samples. The chain carries TRBV7-4 and TRBJ2-1; TRBD1 agrees at 7 bases. Sequenced: tumor tissue. The CDR3 DNA is TGTGCCAGCAGCTTTCGGGACAGAACATACAATGAGCAGTTCTTC. Its translation is CASSFRDRTYNEQFF.